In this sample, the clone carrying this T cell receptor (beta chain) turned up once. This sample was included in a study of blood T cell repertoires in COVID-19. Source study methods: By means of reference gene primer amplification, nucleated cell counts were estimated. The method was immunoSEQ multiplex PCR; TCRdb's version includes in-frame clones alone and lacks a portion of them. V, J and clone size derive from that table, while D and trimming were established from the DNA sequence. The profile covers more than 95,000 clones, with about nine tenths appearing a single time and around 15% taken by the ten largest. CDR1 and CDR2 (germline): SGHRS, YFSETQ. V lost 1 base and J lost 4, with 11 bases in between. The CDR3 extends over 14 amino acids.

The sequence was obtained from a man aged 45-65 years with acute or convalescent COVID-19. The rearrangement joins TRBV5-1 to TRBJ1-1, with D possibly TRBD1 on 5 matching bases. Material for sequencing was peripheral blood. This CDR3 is CASSLFGGVTEAFF. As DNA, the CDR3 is TGCGCCAGCAGCTTGTTTGGAGGGGTCACTGAAGCTTTCTTT.